These 18 T cell receptor beta chains came from one sample sequenced in a study of PD-1 blockade in classical Hodgkin lymphoma. Each patient relapsed following autologous stem cell transplantation, and prior brentuximab vedotin exposure differed. The protocol was immunoSEQ multiplex PCR, while the TCRdb copy is restricted to in-frame clones and leaves out a portion. Of 10,000 to 14,000 clones listed, around 80% are singletons. Sequenced here: peripheral blood mononuclear cells (PBMCs), sampled before the second cycle of nivolumab. All receptors derive from a human donor with classical Hodgkin lymphoma.

The DNA of the CDR3 is TGTGCCAGCTCACCACCTAGTACCGGCGGGTCCTATGGCTACACCTTC. Translating gives CASSPPSTGGSYGYTF. This chain joins TRBV18 and TRBJ1-2, with unresolved D. Germline CDR1 is KGHSH and CDR2 is LQKENI. V lost 0 bases to trimming and J lost 4 bases, with 15 bases between them. This CDR3 spans 16 amino acids.

The V gene is TRBV6-5, the J gene TRBJ2-5, with D unresolved. The CDR3 covers 14 residues. Trimming took 6 bases from V and 5 from J, leaving 16 bases between them. Germline CDR1 MNHEY, CDR2 SVGAGI. CDR3 amino acids: CASSPSPRRETQYF. CDR3 DNA sequence: TGTGCCAGCAGCCCCAGTCCAAGGCGGGAGACCCAGTACTTC.

The chain has TRBV7-9 and TRBJ2-5; possibly TRBD2 for D (6 bases). Germline-derived CDR1 and CDR2 are SEHNR and FQNEAQ (reference sequence). The CDR3 totals 14 residues. The ends were cut back, 2 bases at V and 1 base at J, with 8 bases in the middle. The DNA of the CDR3 is TGTGCCAGCAGCTTAAGAGCGGGCCAAGAGACCCAGTACTTC. It yields the protein CASSLRAGQETQYF.

The chain has TRBV6-5 and TRBJ1-2; a possible D gene is TRBD1 (6 bases). Trimming removed 6 bases at V and 8 bases at J, with 19 bases between. Germline-derived CDR1 and CDR2 are MNHEY and SVGAGI. This CDR3 has 14 residues. The DNA of the CDR3 is TGTGCCAGCAGCCCTACCAGGGGCAGGGGAGGCTACACCTTC. Protein sequence: CASSPTRGRGGYTF.

The chain has TRBV19 and TRBJ1-2; weak D call: TRBD1 (6 bases). The CDR3 consists of 13 residues. V was pared by 6 bases and J by 5 bases, with 13 bases between. Germline V gene data show CDR1 as LNHDA and CDR2 as SQIVND (reference sequence). The CDR3 here is CASSGDNVYGYTF. For the CDR3, the DNA is TGTGCCAGTAGCGGGGACAACGTATATGGCTACACCTTC.

The V gene is TRBV7-2, the J gene TRBJ1-5, with D perhaps matching TRBD1 (5 bases). CDR1 is SGHTA, CDR2 FQGNSA, per germline. The V and J ends lost 1 base and 2 bases respectively, with 12 bases between them. The CDR3 contains 16 residues. CDR3 coding DNA: TGTGCCAGCAGCTTAGTAGCGGGGCACGGCAATCAGCCCCAGCATTTT. Protein: CASSLVAGHGNQPQHF.

This sequence joins TRBV9 and TRBJ2-3; 7 bases agree with TRBD2. Germline V gives CDR1 SGDLS, CDR2 YYNGEE. CDR3 length: 15 residues. The trim removed 0 bases at V and 2 bases at J, leaving 3 bases unmatched. The CDR3 DNA follows: TGTGCCAGCAGCGTAGATGCGGGAGCCACAGATACGCAGTATTTT. Encoded protein: CASSVDAGATDTQYF.

This rearrangement joins TRBV28 to TRBJ1-2; no firm D call. Trimming shortened V by 5 bases and J by 7 bases, and 8 bases separated the two germline ends. Per the germline V gene, CDR1 is MDHEN and CDR2 is SYDVKM. CDR3 size: 11 residues. CDR3 amino acids: CASSPNRGYTF. DNA of the CDR3: TGTGCCAGCAGTCCGAATCGTGGCTACACCTTC.

About this clone itself: At one end, the junction sequence differs from germline, possibly due to a read error. The genes are TRBV20-1 and TRBJ2-3, with 8 positions matching TRBD1. The germline gives CDR1 DFQATT, CDR2 SNEGSKA (reference sequence). The CDR3 extends over 10 amino acids. The CDR3 nucleotides are TGCAGTGCTAGAGGTCAGGGGGCATGGTTT. This gives the protein CSARGQGAWF.

The J gene is TRBJ2-1, the V gene TRBV7-2, with TRBD2 matching 13 bases. This CDR3 has 14 residues. Per germline, CDR1 SGHTA and CDR2 FQGNSA. Trimming at V came to 5 bases and at J to 9 bases, leaving 4 bases not matched to a gene. CDR3: CASSTSGGAAEQFF. CDR3 bases: TGTGCCAGCAGCACTAGCGGGGGGGCCGCTGAGCAGTTCTTC.

The chain recombines TRBV9 with TRBJ1-1; tentative D call: TRBD1 (5 bases). The V gene's germline CDR1 is SGDLS and CDR2 YYNGEE. Trimming left V 2 bases short and J 4 bases short, with 9 bases between. This CDR3 comprises 13 residues. The chain's CDR3 is CASSVDRFTEAFF. The DNA for the CDR3 is TGTGCCAGCAGCGTCGACAGATTCACTGAAGCTTTCTTT.

The chain joins TRBV9 to TRBJ2-5; possibly TRBD2 for D (7 bases). This CDR3 is built from 15 residues. V was pared by 3 bases and J by 2 bases, with 14 bases between. The germline CDR1 and CDR2 sequences are SGDLS and YYNGEE. CDR3 in amino acids: CASSAGAGAQETQYF. CDR3 nucleotide sequence: TGTGCCAGCAGCGCGGGGGCGGGGGCACAAGAGACCCAGTACTTC.

The chain recombines TRBV11-2 with TRBJ2-3, with D uncertain. This CDR3 has 16 amino acids. Deletions cut 0 bases from V and 2 bases from J, with 12 bases between. The germline CDR1 and CDR2 sequences are SGHAT and FQNNGV. The CDR3 reads CASSLEVFAITDTQYF. CDR3 nucleotide sequence: TGTGCCAGCAGCTTAGAGGTCTTTGCTATCACAGATACGCAGTATTTT.

The chain uses TRBV5-4 and TRBJ2-5, with D perhaps TRBD2 (5 bases). V was pared by 2 bases and J by 2 bases, with 13 bases between. CDR3 size: 15 residues. CDR1 is SGHNT, CDR2 YYREEE, per germline (reference sequence). The CDR3 DNA is TGTGCCAGCAGCTTCGGATCTAGCAGACAAGAGACCCAGTACTTC. Protein sequence: CASSFGSSRQETQYF.

This clone has a handful of counts. The chain has TRBV19 and TRBJ2-2; TRBD1 aligns across 7 bases. The ends lost 0 bases at V and 2 bases at J; junction bases unmatched: 3. The length of the CDR3 is 16 residues. Germline values: CDR1 LNHDA, CDR2 SQIVND (reference sequence). Here the CDR3 DNA reads TGTGCCAGTAGTATAGACGGGGACAGCAACACCGGGGAGCTGTTTTTT. Residues: CASSIDGDSNTGELFF.

The chain recombines TRBV6-5 with TRBJ1-1; D not certain. The V end lost 1 base, the J end lost 9 bases, and 6 bases lay between the germline ends. CDR3 length equals 11 residues. Germline CDR1 reads MNHEY; CDR2 reads SVGAGI. This CDR3 is CASSYLAQAFF. CDR3 in DNA: TGTGCCAGCAGTTACTTGGCGCAAGCTTTCTTT.

In its sample, this clone was seen a few times. The chain couples TRBV11-2 to TRBJ2-6, with D unresolved. V lost 5 bases and J 0 bases, leaving 2 bases between the germline ends. The CDR3 spans 13 residues. CDR1 and CDR2 from the germline V gene are SGHAT and FQNNGV. The CDR3 DNA sequence: TGTGCCAGCAGCCTCTCTGGGGCCAACGTCCTGACTTTC. Its protein is CASSLSGANVLTF.

This clone came up a few times. The V and J genes are TRBV27 and TRBJ2-6; 7 bases are a match to TRBD1. Per germline, CDR1 MNHEY and CDR2 SMNVEV (reference sequence). V dropped 5 bases and J dropped 2; count of bases not matched to a gene: 6. CDR3 length: 16 amino acids. The DNA for the CDR3 is TGTGCCAGCAGTCTCTACCAGGGGGCTGGGGCCAACGTCCTGACTTTC. This encodes CASSLYQGAGANVLTF. The variable domain in full, completed from reference TRBV27 and TRBJ2-6, reads EAQVTQNPRYLITVTGKKLTVTCSQNMNHEYMSWYRQDPGLGLRQIYYSMNVEVTDKGDVPEGYKVSRKEKRNFPLILESPSPNQTSLYFCASSLYQGAGANVLTFGAGSRLTVL.